The rows below give T cell receptor beta chains drawn from one sample of a study of regulatory dendritic cells for organ transplantation. TCRdb keeps only in-frame clones here, not all; method: immunoSEQ multiplex PCR. The repertoire holds some 40,000 clones, with around 90% as singletons. Sequencing was done on a sample of naive CD8+ T cells from blood. These receptors were obtained from a human donor in good health. CDR3s include the opening cysteine and the closing phenylalanine or tryptophan. D genes are given only for firm matches. Only some rows state a clone size, as once, few, many or a class for expanded clones.

J gene	V gene	D gene	clone size	CDR3 protein	CDR3 DNA
TRBJ2-5	TRBV10-1	TRBD2	-	CASRWTSGGRAQETQYF	TGCGCCAGCAGATGGACTAGCGGGGGCCGCGCCCAAGAGACCCAGTACTTC
TRBJ2-3	TRBV27	-	-	CASSLIPGDIDTQYF	TGTGCCAGCAGTTTAATCCCAGGGGATATAGATACGCAGTATTTT
TRBJ2-1	TRBV27	TRBD1	-	CASSPSVIGTGDSYNEQFF	TGTGCCAGCAGTCCTTCCGTCATCGGGACAGGCGATTCCTACAATGAGCAGTTCTTC
TRBJ2-1	TRBV7-7	TRBD2	-	CASSPLGREAYNEQFF	TGTGCTAGCAGCCCCCTCGGGCGGGAGGCCTACAATGAGCAGTTCTTC
TRBJ1-5	TRBV28	-	-	CASTLRGRGNQPQHF	TGTGCCAGCACCCTCAGGGGAAGGGGCAATCAGCCCCAGCATTTT
TRBJ2-5	TRBV11-2	-	-	CASTGPDRETQYF	TGTGCCAGTACAGGGCCCGACCGTGAGACCCAGTACTTC
TRBJ2-1	TRBV13	TRBD2	-	CASSFEAGVPEQFF	TGTGCCAGCAGCTTCGAAGCGGGGGTGCCTGAGCAGTTCTTC
TRBJ2-5	TRBV7-7	TRBD2	-	CASSLGLAGNQETQYF	TGTGCTAGCAGCTTAGGTCTAGCGGGGAACCAAGAGACCCAGTACTTC
TRBJ1-1	TRBV6-5	-	once	CASSYQGLNTEAFF	TGTGCCAGCAGTTACCAGGGGTTGAACACTGAAGCTTTCTTT
TRBJ2-7	TRBV25-1	TRBD1	-	CASSDRRTGDEQYF	TGTGCCAGCAGTGACCGAAGGACAGGGGACGAGCAGTACTTC
TRBJ1-3	TRBV9	-	-	CASSSRNTIYF	TGTGCCAGCAGCTCCCGAAACACCATATATTTT
TRBJ2-1	TRBV9	TRBD2	-	CASSEAGGPYNEQFF	TGTGCCAGCAGCGAAGCGGGGGGTCCCTACAATGAGCAGTTCTTC
TRBJ1-2	TRBV6-5	-	-	CASSYSWAGLDGYTF	TGTGCCAGCAGTTACTCGTGGGCAGGGTTGGATGGCTACACCTTC
TRBJ2-3	TRBV7-9	-	once	CASTSSGDTQYF	TGTGCCAGCACCTCAAGCGGGGATACGCAGTATTTT
TRBJ2-7	TRBV7-9	TRBD2	-	CASSLGTSGTNEQYF	TGTGCCAGCAGCTTAGGGACTAGCGGAACAAACGAGCAGTACTTC
TRBJ1-1	TRBV29-1	-	few	CSVERTDGTEAFF	TGCAGCGTTGAACGGACAGATGGAACTGAAGCTTTCTTT
TRBJ2-7	TRBV13	-	-	CASSLKGGRGEQYF	TGTGCCAGCAGCTTAAAGGGGGGGAGAGGCGAGCAGTACTTC
TRBJ2-3	TRBV5-6	TRBD2	-	CASSAVGSGGTDTQYF	TGTGCCAGCAGCGCCGTTGGTAGCGGGGGTACAGATACGCAGTATTTT
TRBJ2-1	TRBV25-1	TRBD2	-	CASSEGASGNEQFF	TGTGCCAGCAGTGAAGGGGCTAGCGGGAACGAGCAGTTCTTC
TRBJ2-3	TRBV6-1	TRBD1	-	CASSLRDRKTDTQYF	TGTGCCAGCAGCCTCCGGGACAGAAAAACGGATACGCAGTATTTT
TRBJ1-1	TRBV9	-	once	CASSVVEGAGTEAFF	TGTGCCAGCAGCGTAGTGGAGGGCGCCGGCACTGAAGCTTTCTTT
TRBJ2-1	TRBV5-6	-	-	CASSLDGDEQFF	TGTGCCAGCAGCCTCGACGGGGATGAGCAGTTCTTC
TRBJ1-1	TRBV5-6	-	few	CASSLAGRYYTEAFF	TGTGCCAGCAGCTTGGCCGGCAGGTATTACACTGAAGCTTTCTTT
TRBJ1-2	TRBV25-1	-	-	CASRDRDRFFGYTF	TGTGCCAGCAGAGACCGGGACCGATTTTTTGGCTACACCTTC
TRBJ2-7	TRBV13	TRBD2	-	CASSSSRTSGVQYF	TGTGCCAGCAGCTCATCACGGACTAGCGGGGTGCAGTACTTC
TRBJ2-7	TRBV10-3	TRBD2	-	CAISAITAGYEQYF	TGTGCCATCAGTGCGATTACAGCGGGGTACGAGCAGTACTTC
TRBJ2-7	TRBV7-9	TRBD1	-	CASRQTGEAYEQYF	TGTGCCAGCAGACAAACAGGGGAAGCCTACGAGCAGTACTTC
TRBJ2-5	TRBV7-3	TRBD2	-	CASSSLGGSGLETQYF	TGTGCCAGCAGCTCGCTGGGTGGTAGCGGGCTCGAGACCCAGTACTTC
TRBJ2-2	TRBV27	-	-	CASSLKTAFLNTGELFF	TGTGCCAGCAGTTTAAAAACGGCTTTCCTAAACACCGGGGAGCTGTTTTTT
TRBJ1-5	TRBV6-5	-	-	CASSYDRGSQPQHF	TGTGCCAGCAGTTACGATCGGGGTAGTCAGCCCCAGCATTTT
TRBJ2-7	TRBV13	-	-	CASSLESYEQYF	TGTGCCAGCAGCTTAGAGAGCTACGAGCAGTACTTC
TRBJ2-3	TRBV5-1	TRBD1	-	CASSRMDRDPDTQYF	TGCGCCAGCAGCCGCATGGACAGGGACCCAGATACGCAGTATTTT
TRBJ2-1	TRBV9	TRBD2	-	CASSGLAGASNNEQFF	TGTGCCAGCAGCGGACTAGCGGGGGCGTCGAACAATGAGCAGTTCTTC
TRBJ2-5	TRBV28	TRBD2	once	CASRERGQETQYF	TGTGCCAGTCGGGAGCGGGGTCAAGAGACCCAGTACTTC
TRBJ2-3	TRBV7-9	-	-	CASSESTGRDTQYF	TGTGCCAGCAGCGAAAGTACAGGGAGAGATACGCAGTATTTT
TRBJ1-6	TRBV6-6	TRBD1	-	CASSSTGGTNSPLHF	TGTGCCAGCAGTTCAACAGGGGGGACTAATTCACCCCTCCACTTT
TRBJ2-7	TRBV7-9	TRBD1	-	CASSFGTGSLREQYF	TGTGCCAGCAGCTTCGGGACAGGATCACTACGAGAGCAGTACTTC
TRBJ1-1	TRBV7-8	-	few	CASSLARGPGTEAFF	TGTGCCAGCAGCTTAGCCAGGGGCCCCGGAACTGAAGCTTTCTTT
TRBJ2-7	TRBV28	-	-	CASSWLDTYEQYF	TGTGCCAGCAGTTGGCTCGACACCTACGAGCAGTACTTC
TRBJ2-7	TRBV13	-	-	CASSLTTEDEQYF	TGTGCCAGCAGCTTAACTACTGAAGACGAGCAGTACTTC
TRBJ2-1	TRBV2	TRBD1	-	CASVGGPYNEQFF	TGTGCCAGCGTAGGGGGCCCTTACAATGAGCAGTTCTTC
TRBJ2-7	TRBV5-1	-	-	CASSLVGYEQYF	TGCGCCAGCAGCTTGGTTGGCTACGAGCAGTACTTC
TRBJ2-1	TRBV27	TRBD2	-	CASSSGSPYNEQFF	TGTGCCAGCAGCAGCGGGAGCCCCTACAATGAGCAGTTCTTC
TRBJ2-1	TRBV14	-	-	CASSRREGGSYNEQFF	TGTGCCAGCAGCCGTCGCGAAGGGGGTTCGTACAATGAGCAGTTCTTC
TRBJ2-7	TRBV10-1	TRBD2	-	CASSESGGWGSLEQYF	TGCGCCAGCAGTGAGTCCGGGGGGTGGGGGAGTCTCGAGCAGTACTTC
TRBJ2-7	TRBV30	-	-	CAWTPGTGGDEQYF	TGTGCCTGGACCCCGGGTACTGGAGGGGACGAGCAGTACTTC
TRBJ2-7	TRBV5-4	TRBD2	-	CASRPGGGPYEQYF	TGTGCCAGCAGGCCGGGGGGTGGGCCCTACGAGCAGTACTTC
TRBJ1-4	TRBV6-6	-	-	CASSYLGGGNEKLFF	TGTGCCAGCAGTTACTTGGGGGGGGGAAATGAAAAACTGTTTTTT
TRBJ2-7	TRBV4-1	TRBD2	-	CASSQETSGGSYEQYF	TGCGCCAGCAGCCAGGAAACTAGCGGGGGCTCCTACGAGCAGTACTTC
TRBJ1-1	TRBV7-2	-	-	CASRTEAFF	TGTGCCAGCCGCACTGAAGCTTTCTTT
TRBJ2-1	TRBV29-1	TRBD1	-	CSVLGQGQFF	TGCAGCGTTCTGGGACAGGGGCAATTCTTC
TRBJ2-5	TRBV11-1	-	-	CASSLGARDKETQYF	TGTGCCAGCAGCTTAGGCGCCCGGGACAAAGAGACCCAGTACTTC
TRBJ1-2	TRBV4-1	-	-	CASSLPAENFYGYTF	TGCGCCAGCAGCCTCCCCGCCGAGAATTTCTATGGCTACACCTTC
TRBJ1-5	TRBV19	TRBD1	few	CARPGQGNSNQPQHF	TGTGCCAGGCCGGGACAGGGGAATAGCAATCAGCCCCAGCATTTT
TRBJ1-2	TRBV11-2	-	-	CASSLRAEGYTF	TGTGCCAGCAGCCTCAGGGCGGAGGGCTACACCTTC
TRBJ1-1	TRBV25-1	TRBD1	once	CATVGIRGAAFF	TGTGCCACCGTCGGTATCAGGGGGGCGGCTTTCTTT
TRBJ2-1	TRBV6-1	TRBD2	-	CASSEPTSGGYNEQFF	TGTGCCAGCAGTGAGCCTACTAGCGGGGGGTACAATGAGCAGTTCTTC
TRBJ2-2	TRBV10-3	-	-	CAISDTNTGELFF	TGTGCCATCAGTGATACGAACACCGGGGAGCTGTTTTTT
TRBJ2-7	TRBV7-2	TRBD1	-	CASSFRDRGPYEQYF	TGTGCCAGCAGCTTCCGGGACAGGGGACCCTACGAGCAGTACTTC
TRBJ1-1	TRBV4-1	TRBD1	-	CASSQDPGQAAFF	TGCGCCAGCAGCCAAGATCCAGGACAGGCGGCTTTCTTT